This TCR beta chain is drawn from a study of blood T cell repertoires in COVID-19. Study-wide background: The analysed material was cDNA or gDNA that came from T cells, B-cell-depleted T cells, or PBMCs.

Study processing details: Cell counts per sample came from amplifying reference gene primers. Produced via immunoSEQ multiplex PCR; TCRdb's table is partial and in-frame only. From that table come the V and J calls and clone size; the DNA was used to work out D and trimming. The data show hundreds of thousands of clones, around 88% seen once. The CDR3 has 16 residues. V was trimmed by 0 bases and J by 0 bases, leaving 6 bases between them. Germline V CDR1 and CDR2: LGHNA, YSLEER. The specimen was PBMCs or T cells enriched from blood (not recorded which). This sequence was found in a woman in her thirties or forties who had recovered from COVID-19. The chain couples TRBV4-3 to TRBJ2-6; D is uncertain. The chain's CDR3 is CASSQDFRSGANVLTF. CDR3 nucleotide sequence: TGCGCCAGCAGCCAAGATTTTCGCTCTGGGGCCAACGTCCTGACTTTC.